Below, one TCR beta chain is given with its context. Many counts were recorded for this clonotype. Its antigen is not yet known. Base qualities are not at hand, and no much larger clone is one base apart. Receptors were amplified or captured by multiplex PCR. Instrument on record: Illumina HiSeq 4000. iRepertoire HTBI primers and Arm-PCR amplification of CDR3 regions were used to construct TCR beta libraries. Before sequencing, the PCR products went through gel purification. The authors processed their data as follows. Gene usage analysis of CDR3 amino acid clonotypes relied on the 60 or so TRBV and 13 to 15 TRBJ segments identified across samples. COPE and FqMerger were used to merge filtered high-quality paired reads into contigs. Contigs were aligned with BLAST to IMGT TRBV, TRBD and TRBJ reference genes, and CDR3 was defined per IMGT. Clonotypes above 0.1% frequency were classified as highly expanded clones. Repertoire diversity was measured by Shannon entropy, and V-J evenness by the Gini coefficient. A clonotype was considered public if more than one individual shared it. TCRdb passed the public sequencing reads through fastp at Q25 and MiXCR, retaining productive beta sequences. One record per CDR3 amino acid sequence lists the most common genes and DNA. TCRdb, not the original authors, processed these V and J calls. The table for this sample lists fewer than 650,000 distinct CDR3 sequences; roughly 16% of them were counted only once. Around 11% of the sample lies in the top ten.

The sample belongs to a study of regulatory T cells in long-lasting Graves disease (dated by TCRdb to the early 2020s). For context, the study as a whole: Newly diagnosed Graves' disease patients had taken antithyroid drugs for less than 3 months. Patients with persistent Graves' disease were compared with patients with newly diagnosed Graves' disease using TCR sequencing and RNA sequencing of peripheral blood. The study took place in China and was registered as a clinical trial. A total of around 35 samples underwent TCR sequencing, from around 13 patients with persistent Graves' disease and approximately 20 patients with newly diagnosed Graves' disease.

The sample's time point, from its label and the paper: newly diagnosed GD, antithyroid drugs for less than 3 months. RNA was extracted from PBMCs in TRIzol for both TCR sequencing and RNA sequencing. Graves' disease was diagnosed according to American Thyroid Association guidelines. The patients came from an endocrinology department in Xi'an, China. Each patient gave about 8.1 milliliters of peripheral blood, collected in an EDTA anticoagulant tube. Ficoll Paque Plus density gradient separation was used to isolate PBMCs, and no additional T cell sorting was done. RNA quality was checked with an Agilent 2100 Bioanalyzer and agarose gel, and concentration with a NanoDrop 2000. Study-wide findings and limitations: Patients with persistent disease shared more public clonotypes (under 3,000) than newly diagnosed patients did (approximately 970). The authors acknowledged the small sample size as a limitation that may reduce accuracy. Persistent Graves' disease patients showed lower TCR Shannon entropy and fewer highly expanded clones than newly diagnosed patients, suggesting clonal expansion. Only the TCR beta chain was sequenced and analyzed. Only peripheral blood was studied, because thyroid tissue, the primary lesion, was inaccessible.

These data were also filed under a second study, of T cells in Graves' hyperthyroidism and ophthalmopathy. That second publication adds: Graves' hyperthyroidism was defined as stable when no progression to ophthalmopathy occurred over 18 months of follow-up. Hyperthyroidism patients were newly diagnosed, had a disease duration of under 2 months, and were aged 18 to 65 years. Exclusion was applied to patients with uncontrolled infections, other autoimmune diseases, pregnancy or lactation. Diagnoses were based on clinical symptoms, serum thyroxine and TRAb, thyroid ultrasound and orbital computed tomography. For the first round of RT-PCR on the TCR CDR3, the HTBI primer set was used together with the Qiagen OneStep RT-PCR kit. Blood samples also contained most of the expanded thyroid clonotypes (frequency above 0.001), which suggests that blood repertoires may reflect thyroid immune responses. Ophthalmopathy was separated from stable hyperthyroidism by a 13 V-J signature model, with approximately 89% sensitivity and about 81% specificity obtained in cross-validation and 80%/75% obtained in testing. In validation, progression to ophthalmopathy was predicted by the model with 70.59% sensitivity and around 75% specificity, a median of 6.5 months before onset. TCR V-J signatures able to tell the groups apart were searched for in a discovery cohort of some 100 patients, of whom more than 40 had Graves' ophthalmopathy and some 60 had stable Graves' hyperthyroidism. Prospective prediction of ophthalmopathy was tested in an independent validation cohort of approximately 19 hyperthyroidism patients and approximately 17 patients who later progressed to ophthalmopathy. The approximately 98 discovery patients were randomly divided into training and test sets at a 7:3 ratio. In roughly six Graves' hyperthyroidism patients, the study also compared T-cell repertoires from thyroid tissue with T-cell repertoires from blood. After blood sampling, hyperthyroidism patients were treated with methimazole at a starting dose of 30 mg daily, and ophthalmopathy patients were treated with high-dose intravenous methylprednisolone. The libraries were constructed in a second round of multiplex PCR and then size-selected and purified. Paired-end sequencing of the libraries was performed with 100 bp reads on an Illumina HiSeq2000. SOAPnuke was used to process the raw data, removing reads that contained adapters or uncalled bases, had a mean Phred below 15, or lacked an exact match to the constant primer or identifier. High-quality paired reads were merged with COPE v1.2.5, and unique nucleotide sequences were defined as clonotypes. MiTCR v1.1 was used to align the clonotypes against IMGT TRBV, TRBD and TRBJ reference segments. The analysis was restricted to V-J combinations with a frequency above 0.0001, which together covered 99.2% of the repertoires. A TCS score was defined as the ratio of F50 (clonal expansion) to E x V (chaos), with BLOSUM62-based TCRdist applied between CDR3 peptides within each V-J. Welch's t-statistics and random forest reduced 450 to 600 V-J features to roughly 13, which were used in a naive Bayes classifier (R e1071). No statistical method was used to fix the sample size in advance, and group allocation was not hidden from the investigators. According to the paper, TCR Vbeta CDR3 sequencing was carried out on 135 peripheral blood samples, which came from approximately 41 ophthalmopathy, under 80 hyperthyroidism and about 17 progressor patients.

Specimen: peripheral blood mononuclear cells (PBMCs), collected at new diagnosis, from a patient treated with antithyroid drugs. This receptor was identified in a man aged 18 to 35 with Graves disease. Donor details come from another sample of the same person, matched by shared clones.

The sequenced DNA is TGTGCTAGTGGTTTGCGGGGATCAAGCACAGATACGCAGTATTTT. Its protein product is CASGLRGSSTDTQYF. Recombination joined TRBV12-5 with TRBJ2-3; 5 matching bases give a weak D call of TRBD2. V drops 2 bases and J drops 0 bases, leaving 9 bases in between. Including the terminal cysteine and phenylalanine, the CDR3 comprises 15 residues. CDR3 DNA only is kept here, 45 bases in frame from base 1. The germline V gene gives CDR1 as LGHNT and CDR2 as FRNRAP.